A selection of T cell receptor beta chains follows, all from one sample in a study of cytomegalovirus exposure and HLA in healthy donors. Assay used: immunoSEQ multiplex PCR; TCRdb lists only in-frame clones, some missing. The profile shows around 150,000 clones, roughly 70% of them singletons. The specimen was PBMCs. The receptors here all came from a middle-aged man in good health and CMV-seropositive. CDR3s include the opening cysteine and the closing phenylalanine or tryptophan.

J gene	V gene	CDR3 protein
TRBJ2-3	TRBV5-6	CASRGTTGSTDTQYF
TRBJ2-5	TRBV5-4	CASSLSGVETQYF
TRBJ2-1	TRBV2	CASRGAGAYNEQFF
TRBJ1-5	TRBV5-1	CASSLGSDPYQPQHF
TRBJ2-7	TRBV7-9	CASSPEGGSFYEQYF
TRBJ1-6	TRBV11-2	CASSPWDSDNSPLHF
TRBJ1-1	TRBV11-3	CASSPGGLVTEAFF
TRBJ1-2	TRBV11-2	CASSSGDRAGYGYTF
TRBJ2-1	TRBV6-1	CASSDRDSYNEQFF
TRBJ2-5	TRBV7-2	CASSFQRGAGETQYF
TRBJ2-3	TRBV7-2	CASSSPLGKRGGTDTQYF
TRBJ1-6	TRBV11-2	CASSLGRAENSPLHF
TRBJ1-2	TRBV9	CASSVEPYGDRDVYGYTF
TRBJ1-2	TRBV9	CASTGEGGARNYGYTF
TRBJ1-4	TRBV6-5	CASSYPSSGGKLFF
TRBJ2-3	TRBV6-5	CATLRRDTQYF
TRBJ2-1	TRBV6-5	CASSYSGTPPYNEQFF
TRBJ2-5	TRBV11-3	CASSARQGTRAGTQYF
TRBJ1-3	TRBV6-5	CASSRDRSSGNTIYF
TRBJ2-3	TRBV6-4	CASSDSVATDTQYF
TRBJ1-5	TRBV5-6	CASSLGGTGHNQPQHF
TRBJ1-1	TRBV6-1	CASRAGTNTEAFF
TRBJ1-1	TRBV18	CASSHQWTGDTEAFF
TRBJ1-1	TRBV5-4	CASSLERGGRGRKAEAFF
TRBJ2-7	TRBV30	CAWSLSGGVYEQYF
TRBJ2-7	TRBV20-1	CSASPKYEQYF
TRBJ1-2	TRBV19	CASSAPGAANYGYTF
TRBJ2-1	TRBV25-1	CASSPQGQAPYNEQFF
TRBJ1-1	TRBV20-1	CSATEGSEAFF
TRBJ1-1	TRBV2	CASSWTDYTEAFF
TRBJ1-5	TRBV5-6	CASSLGQTPQPQHF
TRBJ2-3	TRBV9	CASSVGAGASTDTQYF
TRBJ1-5	TRBV5-8	CASSLGPPGQPQHF